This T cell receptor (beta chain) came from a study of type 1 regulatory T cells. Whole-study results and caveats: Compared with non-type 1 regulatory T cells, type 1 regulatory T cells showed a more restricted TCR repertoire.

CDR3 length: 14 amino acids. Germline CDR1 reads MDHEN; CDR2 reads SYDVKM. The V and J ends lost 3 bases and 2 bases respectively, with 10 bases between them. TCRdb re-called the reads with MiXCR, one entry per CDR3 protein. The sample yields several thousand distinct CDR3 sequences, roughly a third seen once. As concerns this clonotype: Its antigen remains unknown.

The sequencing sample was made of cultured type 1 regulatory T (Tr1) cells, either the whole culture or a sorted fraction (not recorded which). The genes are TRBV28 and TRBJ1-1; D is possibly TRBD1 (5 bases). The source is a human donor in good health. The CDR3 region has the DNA TGTGCCAGCAGTTTCGAGGGGATAAACACTGAAGCTTTCTTT. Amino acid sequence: CASSFEGINTEAFF.